The 27 T cell receptor beta chains listed next were all sequenced from one sample in a study of cytomegalovirus exposure and HLA in healthy donors. PCR was performed using 60 Vbeta and 13 Jbeta primers. The protocol was immunoSEQ multiplex PCR, while the TCRdb copy is restricted to in-frame clones and leaves out a portion. This sample carries 150,000 to 200,000 clones, 75% of them seen once, and the ten largest clones take approximately 10%. Input material: PBMCs. The receptors originated from a man aged 18 to 29 in good health and CMV-seropositive.

The chain couples TRBV11-2 to TRBJ1-1; TRBD1 agrees at 7 bases. The CDR3 has 13 residues. The junction had 5 bases not matched to a gene; V was cut back by 5 bases and J by 5 bases. Germline lookup yields CDR1 SGHAT and CDR2 FQNNGV. The chain's CDR3 is CASSSPGGTEAFF. CDR3 sequence (DNA): TGTGCCAGCAGCAGCCCAGGGGGGACTGAAGCTTTCTTT.

The chain is built from TRBV2 and TRBJ2-1; 9 positions match TRBD2. The CDR3 covers 15 residues. Unmatched junction bases numbered 5, after V lost 4 bases and J lost 4 bases. Germline V gene data show CDR1 as SNHLY and CDR2 as FYNNEI. In DNA, the CDR3 is TGTGCCAGCAGTGGGGAAGCGGGGGGTTACAATGAGCAGTTCTTC. Encoded protein: CASSGEAGGYNEQFF.

This clone has a handful of counts. The V and J genes are TRBV6-5 and TRBJ2-1; 10 nucleotides line up with TRBD1. The CDR3 length is 15 residues. The V gene end was trimmed by 6 bases and the J gene end by 6 bases; junction bases not matched to a gene: 8. CDR1 MNHEY and CDR2 SVGAGI come from the germline V gene. The CDR3 DNA is TGTGCCAGCAGGAAAGACAGGGGGCTTGGCAATGAGCAGTTCTTC. This sequence encodes CASRKDRGLGNEQFF.

The rearrangement joins TRBV6-1 to TRBJ2-1; TRBD2 is a possible D gene (5 bases). From germline, CDR1 is MNHNS and CDR2 SASEGT. Trimming left V 1 base short and J 4 bases short, with 11 bases between. This CDR3 has 15 amino acids. The CDR3 here is CASSEEEGGYNEQFF. The CDR3 region has the DNA TGTGCCAGCAGTGAAGAGGAAGGAGGATACAATGAGCAGTTCTTC.

The chain combines TRBV6-1 with TRBJ2-7, with TRBD2 identical over 7 bases. The CDR3 has 14 amino acids. V trimming: 7 bases; J trimming: 1 base; junction bases outside the gene matches: 7. Per germline, CDR1 MNHNS and CDR2 SASEGT. The CDR3 coding sequence is TGTGCCAGCACGAGAGCGGGATTTTCCTACGAGCAGTACTTC. Its protein product is CASTRAGFSYEQYF.

This clone was observed a few times. The gene calls are TRBV5-4 and TRBJ1-1; the D is unclear. The V and J ends lost 4 bases and 1 base respectively, with 14 bases between them. This CDR3 has 15 amino acids. Per the germline V gene, CDR1 is SGHNT and CDR2 is YYREEE (reference sequence). The CDR3 DNA sequence: TGTGCCAGCAGCGGAGGCCTGGAAAAGAACACTGAAGCTTTCTTT. Protein sequence: CASSGGLEKNTEAFF.

The CDR3, as DNA: TGTGCCAGCAGTACGACAGGCGGAAGCCCTTTCTATGGCTACACCTTC. Protein: CASSTTGGSPFYGYTF. The chain employs TRBV28 and TRBJ1-2; D might be TRBD1 (6 bases). The CDR3 covers 16 residues. Germline-derived CDR1 and CDR2 are MDHEN and SYDVKM. Trimming shortened V by 5 bases and J by 4 bases, and 20 bases separated the two germline ends.

This sequence joins TRBV19 and TRBJ2-7; 7 nucleotides align to TRBD2. V lost 3 bases and J lost 4; bases outside the gene matches: 9. The CDR3 extends over 15 amino acids. Germline-derived CDR1 and CDR2 are LNHDA and SQIVND (reference sequence). The CDR3 protein is CASSIRPSGGYEQYF. The CDR3 DNA reads as TGTGCCAGTAGTATTAGGCCTAGCGGCGGATACGAGCAGTACTTC.

V is TRBV28 and J is TRBJ2-2; no firm D call. Trimming stripped 6 bases from V and 4 bases from J, with 6 bases between. Germline CDR1 reads MDHEN; CDR2 reads SYDVKM. The CDR3 contains 12 residues. CDR3 nucleotides: TGTGCCAGCAGAGCCACCACCGGGGAGCTGTTTTTT. Protein product: CASRATTGELFF.

The chain couples TRBV5-4 to TRBJ1-1; the D is unclear. This CDR3 has 13 residues. CDR1 and CDR2 from the germline V gene are SGHNT and YYREEE (reference sequence). Trimming cost V 3 bases and J 6 bases, with 12 bases left between them. The CDR3 protein is CASSSDIVPEAFF. The CDR3 coding sequence is TGTGCCAGCAGCTCCGATATAGTCCCTGAAGCTTTCTTT.

V gene TRBV28 combines with J gene TRBJ2-7; 9 nucleotides align to TRBD1. Trimming took 7 bases from V and 4 from J; bases not matched to a gene: 5. Germline V CDR1 and CDR2: MDHEN, SYDVKM. CDR3 length: 13 amino acids. The chain's CDR3 is CASKTGGKYEQYF. The CDR3 DNA is TGTGCCAGCAAAACAGGGGGCAAGTACGAGCAGTACTTC.

The chain couples TRBV6-5 to TRBJ2-3; a possible D gene is TRBD1 (6 bases). Trimming cost V 2 bases and J 2 bases, with 8 bases left between them. The CDR3 covers 14 residues. Germline V gene lookup returns CDR1 MNHEY and CDR2 SVGAGI. CDR3 region: CASSYRQVTDTQYF. DNA for the CDR3: TGTGCCAGCAGTTACCGACAGGTCACAGATACGCAGTATTTT.

As for this clone: The sample holds other DNA sequences that translate to the same CDR3. This chain links TRBV7-8 with TRBJ2-1, with 12 bases matching TRBD2. After removal of 4 bases from V and 4 bases from J, the junction contained 2 bases not matched to a gene. The V gene's germline CDR1 is SGHVS and CDR2 FQNEAQ. This CDR3 has 15 residues. The CDR3 bases are TGTGCCAGCAGCTCCGGGACTAGCGGGTACAATGAGCAGTTCTTC. Protein: CASSSGTSGYNEQFF.

This chain connects TRBV7-2 to TRBJ2-5, with a weak D call TRBD2 (5 bases). V was trimmed by 5 bases and J by 5 bases, leaving 15 bases between them. The CDR3 extends over 14 amino acids. The germline V gene encodes CDR1 SGHTA and CDR2 FQGNSA. CDR3 nucleotide sequence: TGTGCCAGCAGCCCGAGCTCCAGAGGGGAGACCCAGTACTTC. It yields the protein CASSPSSRGETQYF.

The chain has TRBV4-1 and TRBJ2-7; a possible D gene is TRBD2 (6 bases). Trimming stripped 4 bases from V and 3 bases from J, with 10 bases between. Looked up from germline, CDR1 is MGHRA and CDR2 is YSYEKL. The length of the CDR3 is 13 residues. The CDR3 DNA follows: TGCGCCAGCAGCCGCGGGGAGAACTACGAGCAGTACTTC. As protein: CASSRGENYEQYF.

Only one count was recorded for this clone. The gene calls are TRBV28 and TRBJ2-1; D possibly corresponds to TRBD1 (6 bases). Trimming took off 4 bases at V and 0 bases at J, with 19 bases between the two ends. Germline V CDR1 and CDR2: MDHEN, SYDVKM. The CDR3 consists of 18 residues. CDR3 sequence reads: CASSSTLSRGPSYNEQFF. The DNA for the CDR3 is TGTGCCAGCAGTTCCACATTGAGCAGGGGACCCTCCTACAATGAGCAGTTCTTC.

J is TRBJ2-1 and V is TRBV29-1; 8 bases match TRBD1. V shed 1 base and J 9 bases; nucleotides not matched to a gene: 8. The CDR3 loop spans 14 amino acids. The germline V gene has CDR1 SQVTM and CDR2 ANQGSEA. The CDR3 sequence: CSVEVPDRVGEQFF. The CDR3 coding sequence is TGCAGCGTTGAAGTCCCGGACAGGGTGGGTGAGCAGTTCTTC.

This clone was seen more than once but under ten times. This rearrangement joins TRBV18 to TRBJ1-2, with D possibly TRBD1 on 6 matching bases. The germline gives CDR1 KGHSH, CDR2 LQKENI. V lost 1 base to trimming and J lost 6 bases, with 9 bases between them. The CDR3 runs to 13 residues. CDR3 coding DNA: TGTGCCAGCTCACCACGACAGGACGATGGCTACACCTTC. Protein sequence: CASSPRQDDGYTF.

This chain joins TRBV5-1 and TRBJ1-4; D might be TRBD1 (6 bases). CDR1 and CDR2 from the germline V gene are SGHRS and YFSETQ. This CDR3 comprises 14 residues. V was trimmed by 3 bases and J by 8 bases, leaving 14 bases between them. The CDR3 reads CASSSGTLGEKLFF. The CDR3 DNA is TGCGCCAGCAGCTCCGGGACACTTGGAGAAAAACTGTTTTTT. The full variable domain, its missing parts supplied by reference TRBV5-1 and TRBJ1-4, is KAGVTQTPRYLIKTRGQQVTLSCSPISGHRSVSWYQQTPGQGLQFLFEYFSETQRNKGNFPGRFSGRQFSNSRSEMNVSTLELGDSALYLCASSSGTLGEKLFFGSGTQLSVL.

The chain joins TRBV9 to TRBJ2-7, with TRBD1 matching over 8 bases. Germline values: CDR1 SGDLS, CDR2 YYNGEE. The CDR3 is 13 amino acids. The V segment lost 4 bases and the J segment 6 bases; nucleotides outside the gene matches: 6. In DNA, the CDR3 is TGTGCCAGCAGCCCTAGGACAGGGCGCGAGCAGTACTTC. Its translation: CASSPRTGREQYF.

J is TRBJ2-7 and V is TRBV10-3, with 9 positions matching TRBD1. The CDR3 is made up of 16 amino acids. Germline trimming cut 3 bases from V and 7 bases from J; bases unmatched to any gene: 13. CDR1 ENHRY and CDR2 SYGVKD come from the germline V gene. CDR3 region: CAISDSGTGLSFEQYF. The CDR3 DNA reads as TGTGCCATCAGTGATTCCGGGACAGGGCTTTCGTTTGAGCAGTACTTC.

The CDR3 DNA sequence: TGTGCCAGCCGTGGCAATCAGCCCCAGCATTTT. Translated, it gives CASRGNQPQHF. The rearrangement links TRBV19 to TRBJ1-5, with D hard to call. This CDR3 region has 11 residues. The V gene's germline CDR1 is LNHDA and CDR2 SQIVND (reference sequence). The V end was cut by 9 bases, the J end by 2 bases, with 5 bases between.

The chain uses TRBV27 and TRBJ2-7; D remains unclear. With 6 bases removed from V and 2 bases from J, the gap between germline ends came to 8 bases. The germline CDR1 and CDR2 sequences are MNHEY and SMNVEV (reference sequence). This CDR3 comprises 12 residues. The CDR3 DNA reads as TGTGCCAGCAGGGCATGGCCCTACGAGCAGTACTTC. As protein: CASRAWPYEQYF.

The genes are TRBV4-2 and TRBJ2-7, with 7 bases identical to TRBD2. The V gene's germline CDR1 is LGHNA and CDR2 YNFKEQ. After removal of 3 bases from V and 0 bases from J, the junction contained 5 bases not matched to a gene. This CDR3 spans 15 amino acids. CDR3 in amino acids: CASSHYLAASYEQYF. CDR3 coding DNA: TGTGCCAGCAGCCATTACCTAGCGGCCTCCTACGAGCAGTACTTC.

The rearrangement uses TRBV2 and TRBJ2-5; 7 nucleotides line up with TRBD1. Germline-derived CDR1 and CDR2 are SNHLY and FYNNEI. The CDR3 has 15 residues. The V and J ends lost 6 bases and 2 bases, in that order; junction bases with no gene match: 9. CDR3 DNA: TGTGCCAGCAGGGAAACGACAGGGCCACAAGAGACCCAGTACTTC. It encodes CASRETTGPQETQYF. The whole variable domain, filled in from reference TRBV2 and TRBJ2-5, reads EPEVTQTPSHQVTQMGQEVILRCVPISNHLYFYWYRQILGQKVEFLVSFYNNEISEKSEIFDDQFSVERPDGSNFTLKIRSTKLEDSAMYFCASRETTGPQETQYFGPGTRLLVL.

The J gene is TRBJ2-3, the V gene TRBV5-4; possible D gene TRBD2, 5 bases. Trimming left V 4 bases short and J 2 bases short, with 14 bases between. From germline, CDR1 is SGHNT and CDR2 YYREEE (reference sequence). This CDR3 has 15 residues. The chain's CDR3 is CASSPRELNTDTQYF. DNA of the CDR3: TGTGCCAGCAGCCCTAGGGAGCTAAACACAGATACGCAGTATTTT.

There are a few counts of this clone. The chain is built from TRBV19 and TRBJ2-2; TRBD2 aligns across 9 bases. The V gene's germline CDR1 is LNHDA and CDR2 SQIVND (reference sequence). This CDR3 has 15 residues. After removal of 5 bases from V and 4 bases from J, the junction contained 5 bases not matched to a gene. The CDR3 DNA is TGTGCCAGTAGTTCCCAGACTAGCGGCACCGGGGAGCTGTTTTTT. Amino acid sequence: CASSSQTSGTGELFF. The whole variable domain, remainder taken from reference TRBV19 and TRBJ2-2, is DGGITQSPKYLFRKEGQNVTLSCEQNLNHDAMYWYRQDPGQGLRLIYYSQIVNDFQKGDIAEGYSVSREKKESFPLTVTSAQKNPTAFYLCASSSQTSGTGELFFGEGSRLTVL.